This TCR beta chain was recorded in a study of blood T cell repertoires in COVID-19. Study-level information: The study drew acute and convalescent COVID-19 samples from the United States, Italy and Spain.

Measured with immunoSEQ multiplex PCR; TCRdb has only the in-frame clones, and not every one. Of about 270,000 clones listed, about nine tenths were seen once; the top ten hold approximately 2.5%. V trimming: 5 bases; J trimming: 7 bases; junction bases outside the gene matches: 4. Germline values: CDR1 MNHEY, CDR2 SVGAGI. The CDR3 runs to 13 residues. Sequencing used PBMCs or T cells enriched from blood (not recorded which). The receptor comes from a middle-aged woman with acute COVID-19. The chain links TRBV6-5 to TRBJ2-2; 7 bases line up with TRBD1. The CDR3 here is CASSKTGDGELFF. The CDR3 region has the DNA TGTGCCAGCAGTAAAACAGGGGACGGGGAGCTGTTTTTT.